This passage covers 2 T cell receptor beta chains from one sample sequenced in a study of naive and memory T cell subsets. The beta constant-region primer was an equimolar mix of two oligonucleotides covering TRBC1 and TRBC2. Each CDR3 protein is one row after TCRdb ran MiXCR on the UMI-ligation and nested PCR reads. Seen here are approximately 82,000 distinct CDR3 sequences, 6% to 7.5% observed once, and the top ten hold around 1.7%. Sequencing was carried out using central memory CD4+ T cells from blood. The receptors shown here come from a human donor in good health.

The table lists this clonotype with many counts. The rearrangement uses TRBV29-1 and TRBJ1-1; tentative D call: TRBD1 (6 bases). Germline V CDR1 and CDR2: SQVTM, ANQGSEA. V was shortened by 5 bases and J by 4 bases, with 17 bases between the two germline ends. This CDR3 spans 14 amino acids. In DNA, the CDR3 is TGCAGCGTTACCGAGGGGGGGCAGGTCACTGAAGCTTTCTTT. Amino acid sequence: CSVTEGGQVTEAFF.

This rearrangement joins TRBV7-9 to TRBJ2-1; D gene unclear. The CDR3 runs to 15 residues. Trimming stripped 5 bases from V and 0 bases from J, with 11 bases between. Germline loops: CDR1 SEHNR, CDR2 FQNEAQ (reference sequence). CDR3 sequence reads: CASSRAISSYNEQFF. The CDR3 DNA reads as TGTGCCAGCAGCCGGGCGATAAGCTCCTACAATGAGCAGTTCTTC.